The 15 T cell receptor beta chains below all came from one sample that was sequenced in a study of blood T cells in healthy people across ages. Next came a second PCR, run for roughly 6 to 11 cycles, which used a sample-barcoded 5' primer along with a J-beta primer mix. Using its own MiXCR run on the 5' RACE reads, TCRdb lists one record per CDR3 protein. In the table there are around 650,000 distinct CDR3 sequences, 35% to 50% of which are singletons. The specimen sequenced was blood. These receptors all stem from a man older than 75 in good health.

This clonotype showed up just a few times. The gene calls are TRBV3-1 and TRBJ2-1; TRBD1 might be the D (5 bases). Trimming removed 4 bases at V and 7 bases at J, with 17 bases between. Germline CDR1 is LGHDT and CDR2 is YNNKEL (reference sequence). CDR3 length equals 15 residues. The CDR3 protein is CASSLHTLRENEQFF. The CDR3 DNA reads TGTGCCAGCAGCCTGCATACTCTCAGGGAAAATGAGCAGTTCTTC.

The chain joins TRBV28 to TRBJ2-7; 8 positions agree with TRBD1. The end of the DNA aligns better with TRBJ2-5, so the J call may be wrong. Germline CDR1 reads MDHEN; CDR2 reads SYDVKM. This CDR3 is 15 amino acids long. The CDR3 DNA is TGTGCCAGCAGCCCCCCCGGACAGGGACGAGAGACCCAGTACTTC. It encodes CASSPPGQGRETQYF.

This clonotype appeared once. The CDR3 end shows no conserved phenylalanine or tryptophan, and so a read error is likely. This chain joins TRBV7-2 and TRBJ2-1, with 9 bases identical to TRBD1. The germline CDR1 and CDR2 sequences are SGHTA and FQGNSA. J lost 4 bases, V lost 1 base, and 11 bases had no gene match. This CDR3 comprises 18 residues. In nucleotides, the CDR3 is TGTGCCAGCAGCTTAGGACGGAGGGACAGGGTCGGGTACAATGAGCAGTTCTTA. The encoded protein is CASSLGRRDRVGYNEQFL.

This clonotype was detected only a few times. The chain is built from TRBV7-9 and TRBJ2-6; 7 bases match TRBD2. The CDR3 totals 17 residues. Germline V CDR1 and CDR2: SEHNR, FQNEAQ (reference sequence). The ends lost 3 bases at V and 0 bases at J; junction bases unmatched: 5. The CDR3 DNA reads TGTGCCAGCAGCTTCGGGGGGTCGAGCTCTGGGGCCAACGTCCTGACTTTC. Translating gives CASSFGGSSSGANVLTF.

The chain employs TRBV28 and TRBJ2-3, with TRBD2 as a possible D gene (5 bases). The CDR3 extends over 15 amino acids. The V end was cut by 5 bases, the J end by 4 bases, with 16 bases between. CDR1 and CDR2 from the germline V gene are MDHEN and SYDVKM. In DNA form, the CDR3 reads TGTGCCAGCAGTCCCTCGGGATCAATTCCAGATACGCAGTATTTT. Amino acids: CASSPSGSIPDTQYF.

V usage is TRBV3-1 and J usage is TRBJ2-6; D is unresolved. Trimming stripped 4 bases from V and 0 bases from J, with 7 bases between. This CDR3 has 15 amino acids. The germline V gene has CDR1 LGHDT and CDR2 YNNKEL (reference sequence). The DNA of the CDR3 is TGTGCCAGCAGCCGCCCGGGCTCTGGGGCCAACGTCCTGACTTTC. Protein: CASSRPGSGANVLTF. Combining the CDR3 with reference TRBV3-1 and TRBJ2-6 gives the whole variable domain DTAVSQTPKYLVTQMGNDKSIKCEQNLGHDTMYWYKQDSKKFLKIMFSYNNKELIINETVPNRFSPKSPDKAHLNLHINSLELGDSAVYFCASSRPGSGANVLTFGAGSRLTVL.

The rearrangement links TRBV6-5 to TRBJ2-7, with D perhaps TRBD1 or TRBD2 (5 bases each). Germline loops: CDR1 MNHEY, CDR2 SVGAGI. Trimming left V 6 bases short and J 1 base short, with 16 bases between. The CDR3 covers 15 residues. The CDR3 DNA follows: TGTGCCAGCAGGCAACCGGGACGGCGATCCTACGAGCAGTACTTC. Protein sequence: CASRQPGRRSYEQYF.

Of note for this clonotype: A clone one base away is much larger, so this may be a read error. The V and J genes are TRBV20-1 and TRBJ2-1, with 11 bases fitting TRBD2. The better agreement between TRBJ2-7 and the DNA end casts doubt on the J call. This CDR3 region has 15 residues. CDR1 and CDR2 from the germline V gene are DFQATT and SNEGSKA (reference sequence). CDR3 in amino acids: CSARDGTSGYNEQYF. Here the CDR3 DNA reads TGCAGTGCTAGAGACGGGACTAGCGGTTACAATGAGCAGTACTTC.

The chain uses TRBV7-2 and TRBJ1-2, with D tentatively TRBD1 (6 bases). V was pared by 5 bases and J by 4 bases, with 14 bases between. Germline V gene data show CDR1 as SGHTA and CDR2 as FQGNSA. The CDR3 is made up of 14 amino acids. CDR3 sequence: CASSPRGIGYGYTF. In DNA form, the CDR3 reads TGTGCCAGCAGCCCGAGGGGGATAGGCTATGGCTACACCTTC.

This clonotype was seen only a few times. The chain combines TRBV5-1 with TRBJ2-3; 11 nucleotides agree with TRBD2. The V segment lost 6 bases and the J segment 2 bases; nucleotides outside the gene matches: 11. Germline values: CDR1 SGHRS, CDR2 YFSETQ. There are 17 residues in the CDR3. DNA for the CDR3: TGCGCCAGCAAATACCGGGGACTAGCGGACGTCACAGATACGCAGTATTTT. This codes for CASKYRGLADVTDTQYF.

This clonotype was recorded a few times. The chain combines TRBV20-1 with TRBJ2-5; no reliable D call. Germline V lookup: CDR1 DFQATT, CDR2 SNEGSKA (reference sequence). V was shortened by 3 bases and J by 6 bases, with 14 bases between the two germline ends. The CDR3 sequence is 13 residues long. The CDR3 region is CSARTPQEKTQYF. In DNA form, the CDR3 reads TGCAGTGCTAGGACCCCGCAGGAAAAGACCCAGTACTTC.

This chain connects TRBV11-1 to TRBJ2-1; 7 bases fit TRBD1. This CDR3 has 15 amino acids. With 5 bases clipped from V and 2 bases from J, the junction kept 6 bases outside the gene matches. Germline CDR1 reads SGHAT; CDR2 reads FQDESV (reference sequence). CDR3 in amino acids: CASSRDREPYNEQFF. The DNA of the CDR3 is TGTGCCAGCAGCCGAGACAGGGAGCCCTACAATGAGCAGTTCTTC.

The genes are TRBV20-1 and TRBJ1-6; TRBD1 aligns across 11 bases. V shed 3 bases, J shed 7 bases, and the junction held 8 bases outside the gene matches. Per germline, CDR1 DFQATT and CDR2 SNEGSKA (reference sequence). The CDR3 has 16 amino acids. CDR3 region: CSARELDRGQNSPLHF. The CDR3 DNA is TGCAGTGCTAGGGAGTTGGACAGGGGGCAAAATTCACCCCTCCACTTT.

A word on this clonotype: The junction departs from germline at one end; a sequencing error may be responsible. The CDR3 sequence is CASSATGASHEQYF. In DNA, the CDR3 is TGTGCTAGCAGTGCCACAGGTGCGAGCCACGAGCAGTACTTC. The V call is TRBV6-1, the J call TRBJ2-4, with D maybe TRBD1 (5 bases). The end of the DNA is better explained by TRBJ2-7, so the J call may be wrong. The CDR3 consists of 14 residues. Germline V lookup: CDR1 MNHNS, CDR2 SASEGT.

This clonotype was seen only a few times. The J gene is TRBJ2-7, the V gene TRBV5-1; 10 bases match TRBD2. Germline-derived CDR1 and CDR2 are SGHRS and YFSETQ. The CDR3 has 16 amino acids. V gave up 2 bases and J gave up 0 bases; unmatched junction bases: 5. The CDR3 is CASSLTSGTNSYEQYF. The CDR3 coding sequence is TGCGCCAGCAGCTTAACTAGCGGGACCAACTCCTACGAGCAGTACTTC.